This is a list of T cell receptor beta chains from one sample in a study of regulatory T cells in long-lasting Graves disease. TCRdb reprocessed the multiplex PCR reads with MiXCR, giving one entry per CDR3 protein. The sample consists of approximately 480,000 distinct CDR3 sequences, around 15% of them appearing once. These data were likewise used in another study, on T cells in Graves' hyperthyroidism and ophthalmopathy.

The specimen comprised peripheral blood mononuclear cells (PBMCs), sampled at new diagnosis, from a patient treated with antithyroid drugs. The receptors were gathered from a man aged 35 to 55 with Graves disease. Each CDR3 is given with its conserved first and last residue. Each record gives: V gene, clone size, J gene, D gene, CDR3 DNA, CDR3 protein. The D gene is left open where the match is weak. Only part of the rows carry a size: once, few, many, or a class if the clone is expanded.

v_gene: TRBV4-1; abundance: many; j_gene: TRBJ1-5; d_gene: NA; CDR3nt: TGCGCCAGCAGCCAATACCCTCCGGAAGATAGCAATCAGCCCCAGCATTTT; CDR3aa: CASSQYPPEDSNQPQHF
v_gene: TRBV11-3; abundance: many; j_gene: TRBJ2-7; d_gene: TRBD1; CDR3nt: TGTGCCAGCAGCGCACCCCCCGGACAGGGTGTGAAGCACCCCTACGAGCAGTACTTC; CDR3aa: CASSAPPGQGVKHPYEQYF
v_gene: TRBV4-1; abundance: NA; j_gene: TRBJ1-1; d_gene: NA; CDR3nt: TGCGCCAGCAGCCAAGATCCCCAGGGAACAACTGAAGCTTTCTTT; CDR3aa: CASSQDPQGTTEAFF
v_gene: TRBV30; abundance: many; j_gene: TRBJ2-3; d_gene: TRBD1; CDR3nt: TGTGCCTGGAGGGAAAAGCAGGGGGCGAGAGATACGCAGTATTTT; CDR3aa: CAWREKQGARDTQYF
v_gene: TRBV6-2/TRBV6-3; abundance: NA; j_gene: TRBJ1-5; d_gene: NA; CDR3nt: TGTGCCAGCAGTGCTCCCTTATCGGCCCAGCATTTT; CDR3aa: CASSAPLSAQHF
v_gene: TRBV20-1; abundance: NA; j_gene: TRBJ2-3; d_gene: NA; CDR3nt: TGCAGTGCTGACAGGCGCACAGATACGCAGTATTTT; CDR3aa: CSADRRTDTQYF
v_gene: TRBV7-9; abundance: many; j_gene: TRBJ2-3; d_gene: NA; CDR3nt: TGTGCCAGCAGCTTTGCGGGCAGCACAGATACGCAGTATTTT; CDR3aa: CASSFAGSTDTQYF
v_gene: TRBV20-1; abundance: NA; j_gene: TRBJ2-7; d_gene: NA; CDR3nt: TGCAGTGCTAGAGACAGTAGCTCCTACGAGCAGTACTTC; CDR3aa: CSARDSSSYEQYF
v_gene: TRBV27; abundance: NA; j_gene: TRBJ2-7; d_gene: NA; CDR3nt: TGTGCCAGCAGTTCCAGGTGTTACGAGCAGTACTTC; CDR3aa: CASSSRCYEQYF
v_gene: TRBV30; abundance: few; j_gene: TRBJ2-3; d_gene: NA; CDR3nt: TGTGCCTGGACTGGAGATACGCAGTATTTT; CDR3aa: CAWTGDTQYF
v_gene: TRBV9; abundance: few; j_gene: TRBJ2-2; d_gene: NA; CDR3nt: TGTGCCAGCAGCGTAGGAGGGACTGCCGGGGAGCTGTTTTTT; CDR3aa: CASSVGGTAGELFF
v_gene: TRBV27; abundance: many; j_gene: TRBJ2-1; d_gene: TRBD1; CDR3nt: TGTGCCAGCAGTGGGGACAGGGGTTATGAGCAGTTCTTC; CDR3aa: CASSGDRGYEQFF
v_gene: TRBV28; abundance: many; j_gene: TRBJ2-1; d_gene: TRBD1; CDR3nt: TGTGCCAGCAGTTTATGGGGACAGGGGGGAGTCTACAATGAGCAGTTCTTC; CDR3aa: CASSLWGQGGVYNEQFF
v_gene: TRBV19; abundance: NA; j_gene: TRBJ2-5; d_gene: NA; CDR3nt: TGTGCCAGTAGTCCCAGGGGGGTCGGGGAGACCCAGTACTTC; CDR3aa: CASSPRGVGETQYF
v_gene: TRBV28; abundance: many; j_gene: TRBJ2-1; d_gene: TRBD1; CDR3nt: TGTGCCAGCAGTTCGCCGGGACAGGGGGATGAGCAGTTCTTC; CDR3aa: CASSSPGQGDEQFF
v_gene: TRBV2; abundance: few; j_gene: TRBJ2-4; d_gene: TRBD1; CDR3nt: TGTGCCAGCAGAATCTGGACAGGGGAGGGGGACATTCAGTACTTC; CDR3aa: CASRIWTGEGDIQYF
v_gene: TRBV11-2; abundance: many; j_gene: TRBJ2-5; d_gene: NA; CDR3nt: TGTGCCAGCAGCCCTTCGTCCACTCCCGCGTACCAAGAGACCCAGTACTTC; CDR3aa: CASSPSSTPAYQETQYF
v_gene: TRBV28; abundance: NA; j_gene: TRBJ2-1; d_gene: TRBD1; CDR3nt: TGTGCCAGCAGTCATGGGAACAGGGGTAGGAATGAGCAGTTCTTC; CDR3aa: CASSHGNRGRNEQFF